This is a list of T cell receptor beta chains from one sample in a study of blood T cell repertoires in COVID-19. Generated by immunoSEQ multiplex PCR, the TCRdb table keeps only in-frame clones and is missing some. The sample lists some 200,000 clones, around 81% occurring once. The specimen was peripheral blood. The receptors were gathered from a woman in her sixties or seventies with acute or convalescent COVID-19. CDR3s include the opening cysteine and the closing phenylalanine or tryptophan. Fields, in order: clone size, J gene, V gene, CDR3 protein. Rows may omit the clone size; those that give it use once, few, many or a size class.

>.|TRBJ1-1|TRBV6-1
CASSEALGGRNPEAFF
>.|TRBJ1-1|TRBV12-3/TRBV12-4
CASSLGEVAEAFF
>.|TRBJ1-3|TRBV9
CASSPTSGDRGFLSSGNTIYF
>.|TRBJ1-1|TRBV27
CASRITGYTEAFF
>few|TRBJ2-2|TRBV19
CASAGGQTPNTGELFF
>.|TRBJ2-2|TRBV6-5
CAIGGTTGELFF
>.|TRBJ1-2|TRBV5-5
CASSPTSGGLNYGYTF
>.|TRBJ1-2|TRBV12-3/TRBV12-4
CASSFTGGYTF
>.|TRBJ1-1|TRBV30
CAWSQTEAFF
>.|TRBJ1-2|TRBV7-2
CASSLGGQGQNYGYTF
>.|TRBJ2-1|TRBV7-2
CAFGDNEQFF
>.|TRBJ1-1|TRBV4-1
CASKTLGQGGRTEAFF
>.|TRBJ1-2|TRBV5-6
CASSWTGGYGYTF
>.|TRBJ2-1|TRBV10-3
CATVVGLAGKSSYNEQFF
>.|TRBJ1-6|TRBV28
CASSYWGDNSPLHF
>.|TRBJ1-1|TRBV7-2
CASSSGPLPGRSTEAFF
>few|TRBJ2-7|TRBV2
CASSGRDRNSYEQYF
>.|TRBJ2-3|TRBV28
CASSLEASTDTQYF
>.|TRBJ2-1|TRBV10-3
CAISENRDSTAQGEQFF
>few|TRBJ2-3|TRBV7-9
CASSLGGPSTDTQYF